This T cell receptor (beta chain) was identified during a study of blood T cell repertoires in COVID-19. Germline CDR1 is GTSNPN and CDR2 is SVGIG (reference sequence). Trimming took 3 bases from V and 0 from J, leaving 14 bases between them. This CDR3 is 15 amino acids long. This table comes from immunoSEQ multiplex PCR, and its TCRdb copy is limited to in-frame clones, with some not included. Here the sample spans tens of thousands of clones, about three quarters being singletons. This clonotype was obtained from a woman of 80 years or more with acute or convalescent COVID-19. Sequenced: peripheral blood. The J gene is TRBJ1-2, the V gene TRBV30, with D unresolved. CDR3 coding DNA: TGTGCCTGGAGCACAGACCTCGGCCCTAACTATGGCTACACCTTC. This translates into CAWSTDLGPNYGYTF.